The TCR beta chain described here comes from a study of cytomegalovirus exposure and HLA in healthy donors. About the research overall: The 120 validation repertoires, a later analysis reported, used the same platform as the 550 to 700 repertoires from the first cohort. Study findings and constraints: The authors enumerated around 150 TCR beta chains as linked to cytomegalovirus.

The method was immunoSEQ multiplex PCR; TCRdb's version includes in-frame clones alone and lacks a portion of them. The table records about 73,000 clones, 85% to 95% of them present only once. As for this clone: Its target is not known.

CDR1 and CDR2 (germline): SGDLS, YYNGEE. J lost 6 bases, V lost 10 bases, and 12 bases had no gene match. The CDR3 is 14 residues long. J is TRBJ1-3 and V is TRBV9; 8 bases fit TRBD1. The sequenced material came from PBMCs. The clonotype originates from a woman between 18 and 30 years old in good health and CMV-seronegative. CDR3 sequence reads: CAGGDRRSLNTIYF. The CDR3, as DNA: TGTGCCGGGGGGGACAGGCGATCTCTAAACACCATATATTTT.